A selection of T cell receptor beta chains follows, all from one sample in a study of blood T cell repertoires in COVID-19. The repertoire was sequenced with immunoSEQ multiplex PCR; TCRdb's copy has only in-frame clones and lacks some. The sample lists some 320,000 clones, around nine tenths occurring once. The sample was peripheral blood. The receptors were gathered from a woman in her 30s with COVID-19, enrolled during active disease. The CDR3 runs from the conserved cysteine through the conserved F or W. A D gene is named only where the DNA matches it firmly. Clone size is given for some rows only: seen once, a few or many times, or a class if the clone is expanded.

clone_size,d_call,j_call,v_call,cdr3_nt,cdr3_aa
NA,NA,TRBJ2-7,TRBV6-5,TGTGCCAGCAGGGACACCGTAGGGCAGTACTTC,CASRDTVGQYF
NA,NA,TRBJ2-1,TRBV7-2,TGTGCCAGCAGCCGCATCCGGGAGACGAGGCTGTTCTTC,CASSRIRETRLFF
NA,NA,TRBJ1-1,TRBV19,TGTGCCAGTATCCCTACTCGACTCGAGAACACTGAAGCTTTCTTT,CASIPTRLENTEAFF
once,TRBD2,TRBJ2-1,TRBV5-1,TGCGCCAGCAGCTTGGGCCCTAGCGGGGGGGCCGAGGAAAATGAGCAGTTCTTC,CASSLGPSGGAEENEQFF
once,NA,TRBJ2-2,TRBV5-5,TGTGCCAGCAGTTTAGGGACAACTAACACCGGGGAGCTGTTTTTT,CASSLGTTNTGELFF
NA,NA,TRBJ2-7,TRBV6-5,TGTGCCAGCAGTTACTCGCCGACAGGAAACTACGAGCAGTACTTC,CASSYSPTGNYEQYF
NA,NA,TRBJ1-1,TRBV5-6,TGTGCCAGCAGCTTGGCGGGGGGAAGTGGAGAAGCTTTCTTT,CASSLAGGSGEAFF
once,NA,TRBJ2-7,TRBV7-9,TGTGCCAGCAGCTTCCAACAGAGCTACGAGCAGTACTTC,CASSFQQSYEQYF
NA,TRBD2,TRBJ2-7,TRBV7-9,TGTGCCAGCGGGTCTAAGGTCGGGACTAGCGTCAGCTCCTACGAGCAGTACTTC,CASGSKVGTSVSSYEQYF
NA,NA,TRBJ2-7,TRBV29-1,TGCAGCGTTGATACTAACTACGAGCAGTACTTC,CSVDTNYEQYF
NA,TRBD2,TRBJ2-3,TRBV4-1,TGCGCCAGCAGCCAAGGCCCCTCAGGGAGGGGAGGTAACCCAGATACGCAGTATTTT,CASSQGPSGRGGNPDTQYF
NA,TRBD2,TRBJ2-1,TRBV5-6,TGTGCCAGCAGCTTGCTCAGACTAGCGGACTACAATGAGCAGTTCTTC,CASSLLRLADYNEQFF
NA,NA,TRBJ1-2,TRBV5-6,TGTGCCAGCGGACTAGGACAGAAATATGGCTACACCTTC,CASGLGQKYGYTF
NA,NA,TRBJ1-2,TRBV7-2,TGTGCCAGCAGCCCAGGAAAGGGGTTAGGCTACACCTTC,CASSPGKGLGYTF
once,NA,TRBJ1-5,TRBV10-3,TGTGCCATCAGTGAGGGGCTTAGCAATCAGCCCCAGCATTTT,CAISEGLSNQPQHF
NA,NA,TRBJ1-4,TRBV2,TGTGCCAGCAGTGAACGGGTCAAACTGTTTTTT,CASSERVKLFF
NA,TRBD1,TRBJ2-2,TRBV7-2,TGTGCCAGCAGCTTAGCCGCAGGGGGAAGAACCGGGGAGCTGTTTTTT,CASSLAAGGRTGELFF
once,NA,TRBJ2-3,TRBV5-4,TGTGCCAGCAGCACTGGACAGAACACAGATACGCAGTATTTT,CASSTGQNTDTQYF
NA,TRBD1,TRBJ2-7,TRBV24-1,TGTGCCACCAGTGACCCGGACAGGGGTTCGAGCTACGAGCAGTACTTC,CATSDPDRGSSYEQYF
few,TRBD1,TRBJ1-2,TRBV27,TGTGCCAGCAGTTTCGGACAGGACTATGGCTACACCTTC,CASSFGQDYGYTF
NA,NA,TRBJ1-5,TRBV19,TGTGCCAGTGCTGGACATAATAGCAATCAGCCCCAGCATTTT,CASAGHNSNQPQHF
NA,TRBD2,TRBJ2-5,TRBV7-9,TGTGCCAGCAGCTTGGGGACTAGCGGGGGGGAAGAGACCCAGTACTTC,CASSLGTSGGEETQYF
NA,TRBD2,TRBJ2-1,TRBV10-3,TGTGCCATCAGGGCTGGACTAGCGGGGGAGGGAGAGCAGTTCTTC,CAIRAGLAGEGEQFF
NA,TRBD2,TRBJ2-1,TRBV7-9,TGTGCCAGCAGCCCCCACCCGGGACTAGTCGCAGATGAGCAGTTCTTC,CASSPHPGLVADEQFF
NA,TRBD1,TRBJ2-5,TRBV5-1,TGCGCCAGCAGCGTGACAGGGCCCCAAGAGACCCAGTACTTC,CASSVTGPQETQYF
NA,NA,TRBJ1-6,TRBV13,TGTGCCAGCAGCCAAGGAGTAAATTCACCCCTCCACTTT,CASSQGVNSPLHF
NA,NA,TRBJ1-3,TRBV5-4,TGTGCCAGCAGCTTGGACACGTACTCTGGAAACACCATATATTTT,CASSLDTYSGNTIYF
NA,TRBD1,TRBJ2-7,TRBV7-9,TGTGCCAGCAGCCCACAGGGGGTAAAGCAGTACTTC,CASSPQGVKQYF
NA,TRBD2,TRBJ2-1,TRBV29-1,TGCAGCGTTGATTGGCTAGCGGGGACCCGGTTCTTC,CSVDWLAGTRFF
NA,TRBD2,TRBJ2-3,TRBV2,TGTGCCATCCTAGCGGGGGCGATCACAGATACGCAGTATTTT,CAILAGAITDTQYF
NA,TRBD1,TRBJ1-1,TRBV5-6,TGTGCCAGCAGCCGTCTCCAAGGGACAGGGGAAATGGGAGCTTTCTTT,CASSRLQGTGEMGAFF
NA,TRBD2,TRBJ2-2,TRBV5-5,TGTGCCAGCAGCTATGACCCTAGCGGGGGCTACACCGGGGAGCTGTTTTTT,CASSYDPSGGYTGELFF
NA,NA,TRBJ2-1,TRBV7-2,TGTGCCAGCAGCTTAGGAACTAGCCCTGCGGATGAGCAGTTCTTC,CASSLGTSPADEQFF
NA,NA,TRBJ1-1,TRBV11-2,TGTGCCAGCAGCCGGAACACTGAAGCTTTCTTT,CASSRNTEAFF
NA,TRBD2,TRBJ2-7,TRBV3-1/TRBV3-2,TGTGCCAGCAGCCAACGTTCCCGGGAGGACGAGCAGTACTTC,CASSQRSREDEQYF
NA,NA,TRBJ1-5,TRBV24-1,TGTGCCACCAGTCTATGGGGGGGGCTGATTAGCAATCAGCCCCAGCATTTT,CATSLWGGLISNQPQHF
NA,TRBD1,TRBJ1-1,TRBV19,TGTGCCAGTAGTGTCCGGACAGGGATATCGGAGGCTTTCTTT,CASSVRTGISEAFF
NA,NA,TRBJ2-7,TRBV5-1,TGCGCCAGCAGGTGGACGGACAACTACGAGCAGTACTTC,CASRWTDNYEQYF
few,NA,TRBJ1-1,TRBV6-5,TGTGCCAGCAGTCCTGGCCTGTTTGAAGCTTTCTTT,CASSPGLFEAFF
NA,TRBD1,TRBJ1-4,TRBV7-7,TGTGCCAGCAGCCTTACAGGGGCAACTAATGAAAAACTGTTTTTT,CASSLTGATNEKLFF
NA,NA,TRBJ1-1,TRBV5-4,TGTGCCAGCAGACCGAGACAGCTGAACACTGAAGCTTTCTTT,CASRPRQLNTEAFF
NA,TRBD2,TRBJ2-1,TRBV4-1,TGCGCCAGCAGCCAAGATGAGGGCGGGGGGGCGTACAATGAGCAGTTCTTC,CASSQDEGGGAYNEQFF
NA,TRBD2,TRBJ2-7,TRBV27,TGTGCCAGCAGTTCGGGACTAGCGGGTTTTCATTACGAGCAGTACTTC,CASSSGLAGFHYEQYF
NA,TRBD2,TRBJ2-1,TRBV6-5,TGTGCCAGCAGCCTACGGGGGGACTCCTACAATGAGCAGTTCTTC,CASSLRGDSYNEQFF
once,TRBD2,TRBJ2-2,TRBV6-1,TGTGCCAGCAGTGAAGCGCTTTCTATTGCCGGGACTAGCGGGGGAAAGACCGGGGAGCTGTTTTTT,CASSEALSIAGTSGGKTGELFF